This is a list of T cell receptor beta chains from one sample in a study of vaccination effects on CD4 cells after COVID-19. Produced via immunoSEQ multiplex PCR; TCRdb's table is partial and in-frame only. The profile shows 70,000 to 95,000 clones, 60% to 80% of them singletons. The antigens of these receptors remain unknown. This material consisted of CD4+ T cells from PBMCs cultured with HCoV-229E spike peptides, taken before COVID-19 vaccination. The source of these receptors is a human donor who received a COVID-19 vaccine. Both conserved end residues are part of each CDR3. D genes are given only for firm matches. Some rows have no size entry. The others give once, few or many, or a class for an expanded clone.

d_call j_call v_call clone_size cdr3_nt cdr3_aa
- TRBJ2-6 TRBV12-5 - TGTGCTAGTGGTTTGTGGACCGGAGGGTTTGGGGCCAACGTCCTGACTTTC CASGLWTGGFGANVLTF
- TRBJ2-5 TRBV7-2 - TGTGCCAGCAGCTTAGCGCGCAGGGGCGGAGAGACCCAGTACTTC CASSLARRGGETQYF
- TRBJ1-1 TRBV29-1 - TGCAGCGCGGATTCTCTCGGGTACACTGAAGCTTTCTTT CSADSLGYTEAFF
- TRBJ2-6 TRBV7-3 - TGTGCCAGCAGCTCTGAAGGACCTGGGGCCAACGTCCTGACTTTC CASSSEGPGANVLTF
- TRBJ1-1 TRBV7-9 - TGTGCCAGCAGCTTAATGGGGGCGAGTACTGAAGCTTTCTTT CASSLMGASTEAFF
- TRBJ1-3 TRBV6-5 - TGTGCCAGCAGTTACTCTAAAGACTACTCTGGAAACACCATATATTTT CASSYSKDYSGNTIYF
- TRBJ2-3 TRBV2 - TGTGCCAGCACTGTTAGCACAGATACGCAGTATTTT CASTVSTDTQYF
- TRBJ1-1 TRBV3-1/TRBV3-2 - TGTGCCAGCAGCCAGGGAACAGGGTTCGGGAACACTGAAGCTTTCTTT CASSQGTGFGNTEAFF
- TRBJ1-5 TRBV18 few TGTGCCAGCTCACCTGCCGGGCCAGGGGGCAATCAGCCCCAGCATTTT CASSPAGPGGNQPQHF
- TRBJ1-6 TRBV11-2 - TGTGCCAGCAGCTTAACAGGCTTATATAATTCACCCCTCCACTTT CASSLTGLYNSPLHF
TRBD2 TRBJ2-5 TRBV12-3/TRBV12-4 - TGTGCCAGCAGTTTTGTGGGGGGGGAGACCCAGTACTTC CASSFVGGETQYF
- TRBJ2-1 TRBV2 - TGTGCCAGCAGCGTCGAGGGAGCCAACAATGAGCAGTTCTTC CASSVEGANNEQFF
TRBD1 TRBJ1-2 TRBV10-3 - TGTGCCATCAGTGAGCCACAGGGGCACGAGGCCCATGGCTACACCTTC CAISEPQGHEAHGYTF
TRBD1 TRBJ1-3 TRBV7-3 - TGTGCCAGCAGCTTAGATGGGACAGGCTCTGGAAACACCATATATTTT CASSLDGTGSGNTIYF
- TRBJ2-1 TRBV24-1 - TGTGCCACCAGAGGGACAAATGAGCAGTTCTTC CATRGTNEQFF
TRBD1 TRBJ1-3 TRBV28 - TGTGCCAGCAGCTCTGAGGGACAGGGGTTTGGAAACACCATATATTTT CASSSEGQGFGNTIYF
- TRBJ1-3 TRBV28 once TGTGCCAGCAGTGGCCCTGTTGGGGCCGGAAACACCATATATTTT CASSGPVGAGNTIYF
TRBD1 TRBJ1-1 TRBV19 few TGTGCCATCCGACAGGGGGCCGGGACCGGTAACACTGAAGCTTTCTTT CAIRQGAGTGNTEAFF
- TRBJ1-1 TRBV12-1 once TGTGCCAGCAGCTTGGGGGTTCTGACAGGGGAGTTCTCTGAAGCTTTCTTT CASSLGVLTGEFSEAFF
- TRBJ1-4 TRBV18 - TGTGCCAGCTCACCATTACGGGACACGAATGAAAAACTGTTTTTT CASSPLRDTNEKLFF
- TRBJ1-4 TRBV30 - TGTGCCTGGAGTGTAGCAGGGTCCAGGGCGAAACTGTTTTTT CAWSVAGSRAKLFF
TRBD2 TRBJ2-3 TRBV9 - TGTGCCAGCAGCGCTAGCGGGGGGCCCAGCACAGATACGCAGTATTTT CASSASGGPSTDTQYF
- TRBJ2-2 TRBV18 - TGTGCCAGCTCACCCGACCGCGGGGAGCTGTTTTTT CASSPDRGELFF
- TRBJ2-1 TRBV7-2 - TGTGCCAGCAGCCCAAAAAGGGTTGGCAATGAGCAGTTCTTC CASSPKRVGNEQFF
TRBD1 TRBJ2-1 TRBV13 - TGTGCCAGCAGCTTAGGACAGGGGAACAATGAGCAGTTCTTC CASSLGQGNNEQFF
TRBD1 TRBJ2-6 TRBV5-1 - TGCGCCAGCAGCCCATCGGGACAGGGAAGCTCTGGGGCCAACGTCCTGACTTTC CASSPSGQGSSGANVLTF
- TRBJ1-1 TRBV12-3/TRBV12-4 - TGTGCCAGCAGCCCGGGGATGAACACTGAAGCTTTCTTT CASSPGMNTEAFF
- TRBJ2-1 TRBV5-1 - TGCGCCAGCTATGACGGTCGGGGCACCGAGCAGTTCTTC CASYDGRGTEQFF
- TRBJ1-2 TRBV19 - TGTGCCAGTAGTGTCTCGGGGGGGCTAAGGCCCTATGGCTACACCTTC CASSVSGGLRPYGYTF
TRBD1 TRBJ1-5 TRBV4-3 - TGCGCCAGCAGCCAGGACAGGGCGAGCAATCAGCCCCAGCATTTT CASSQDRASNQPQHF
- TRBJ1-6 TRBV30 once TGTGCCTGGAGTGTAGGGCAGTATAATTCACCCCTCCACTTT CAWSVGQYNSPLHF
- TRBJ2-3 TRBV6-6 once TGTGCCAGCGCCCCCCCCACAGATACGCAGTATTTT CASAPPTDTQYF
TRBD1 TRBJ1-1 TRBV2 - TGTGCCAGCAGGGGGACAGGGTGGAGTCGCACTGAAGCTTTCTTT CASRGTGWSRTEAFF
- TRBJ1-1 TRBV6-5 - TGTGCCAGCAGTTACGAGTCACCTACCCTGAACACTGAAGCTTTCTTT CASSYESPTLNTEAFF
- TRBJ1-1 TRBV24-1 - TGTGCCACCAGGCCCTCCGACAAGAGGAACACTGAAGCTTTCTTT CATRPSDKRNTEAFF
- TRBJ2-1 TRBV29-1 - TGCAGCGTTGAAGGGTCCGGGACTCCGGAAGGCGAGCAGTTCTTC CSVEGSGTPEGEQFF
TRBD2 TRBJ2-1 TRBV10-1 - TGCGCCAGCAGTGATGAGCGGGGATACAATGAGCAGTTCTTC CASSDERGYNEQFF
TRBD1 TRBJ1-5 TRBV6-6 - TGTGCCAGCAGTCAGGGGGCACAGAGGGTGTCCGGTCAGCCCCAGCATTTT CASSQGAQRVSGQPQHF
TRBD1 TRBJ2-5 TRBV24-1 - TGTGCCACCAGTGATTCCACAGGGGATCGATCGACCCAGTACTTC CATSDSTGDRSTQYF
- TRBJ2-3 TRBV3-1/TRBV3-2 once TGTGCCAGCAATGGGGGATCTGGCACAGATACGCAGTATTTT CASNGGSGTDTQYF
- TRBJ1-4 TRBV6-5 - TGTGCCAGCAGGGCAGCTGGGGTAGGAAAACTGTTTTTT CASRAAGVGKLFF
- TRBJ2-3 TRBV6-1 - TGTGCCAGCAGTGAAGAAGTTGCTAGTCGGCCAGATACGCAGTATTTT CASSEEVASRPDTQYF
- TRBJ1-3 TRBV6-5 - TGTGCCAGCAATGTGGCTGGAAACACCATATATTTT CASNVAGNTIYF
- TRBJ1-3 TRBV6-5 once TGTGCCAGCAGTTCCACTGGGGGGGCTGGAAACACCATATATTTT CASSSTGGAGNTIYF
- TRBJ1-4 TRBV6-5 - TGTGCCAGCAGTTACTCGGCCAGTGAAAAACTGTTTTTT CASSYSASEKLFF
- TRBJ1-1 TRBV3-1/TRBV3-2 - TGTGCCAGCAGCCCAAGATATCCGGGACAAACTGAAGCTTTCTTT CASSPRYPGQTEAFF
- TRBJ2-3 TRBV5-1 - TGCGCCAGCAGCTTAGCCGTCACAGATACGCAGTATTTT CASSLAVTDTQYF
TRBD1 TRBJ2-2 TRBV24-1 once TGTGCCACCAGTGACACCGGGACAGGGGCCGGGGAGCTGTTTTTT CATSDTGTGAGELFF
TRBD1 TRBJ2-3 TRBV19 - TGTGCCAGTAGAAGGGACAGGGGGCCGACAGATACGCAGTATTTT CASRRDRGPTDTQYF
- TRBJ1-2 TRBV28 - TGTGCCAGCAGTTTGGAGGTGGGCTATGGCTACACCTTC CASSLEVGYGYTF
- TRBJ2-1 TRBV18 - TGTGCCAGCTCACCGAAACAGGAGGGTGAGCAGTTCTTC CASSPKQEGEQFF
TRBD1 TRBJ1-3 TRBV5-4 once TGTGCCAGCAGCACGCCGACAGGGAAACGAAACACCATATATTTT CASSTPTGKRNTIYF